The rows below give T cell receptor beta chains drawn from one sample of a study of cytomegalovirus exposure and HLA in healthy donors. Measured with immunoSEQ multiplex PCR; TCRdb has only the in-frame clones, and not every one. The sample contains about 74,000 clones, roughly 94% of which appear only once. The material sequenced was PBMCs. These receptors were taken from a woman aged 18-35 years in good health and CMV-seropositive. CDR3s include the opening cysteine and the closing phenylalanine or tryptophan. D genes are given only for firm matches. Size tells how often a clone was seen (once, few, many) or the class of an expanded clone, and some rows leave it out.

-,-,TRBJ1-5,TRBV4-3,TGCGCCAGCAGCCAATCCCCCCGAGCCGAGGAGCCCCAGCATTTT,CASSQSPRAEEPQHF
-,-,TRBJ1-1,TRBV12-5,TGTGCTAGTGGTTTGGTACATGGGGCGAACACTGAAGCTTTCTTT,CASGLVHGANTEAFF
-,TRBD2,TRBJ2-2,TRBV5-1,TGCGCCAGCTCCGAGGCGGGGGGGCTTACCGGGGAGCTGTTTTTT,CASSEAGGLTGELFF
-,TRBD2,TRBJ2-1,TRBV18,TGTGCCAGCTCACCTGCAGCGGGAACCTACTACAATGAGCAGTTCTTC,CASSPAAGTYYNEQFF
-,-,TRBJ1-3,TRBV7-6,TGTGCCAGCAGCTCCTATGTTGGAGACTCCGGAAACACCATATATTTT,CASSSYVGDSGNTIYF
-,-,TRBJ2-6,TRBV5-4,TGTGCCAGCAGCTTCAGGGTGGCTGGGGCCAACGTCCTGACTTTC,CASSFRVAGANVLTF
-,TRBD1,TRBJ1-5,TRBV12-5,TGTGCTAGTGGACCGGGGACAGGGTTCGGGGATCAGCCCCAGCATTTT,CASGPGTGFGDQPQHF
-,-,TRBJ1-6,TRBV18,TGTGCCAGCTCACCGGTAGGGGGATTGGGTTCACCCCTCCACTTT,CASSPVGGLGSPLHF
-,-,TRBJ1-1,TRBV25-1,TGTGCCAGCAGTGGGACGGGGGGCACTGAAGCTTTCTTT,CASSGTGGTEAFF
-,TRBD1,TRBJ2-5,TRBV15,TGTGCCACCAGCAGGAGGGGGCAACAAGAGACCCAGTACTTC,CATSRRGQQETQYF
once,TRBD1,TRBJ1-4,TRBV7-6,TGTGCCAGCAGCTTAGAGGGACAGGGAGGAAAACTGTTTTTT,CASSLEGQGGKLFF
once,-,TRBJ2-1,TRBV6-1,TGTGCCAGCGGTACTATGTGGAGCTCCTACAATGAGCAGTTCTTC,CASGTMWSSYNEQFF
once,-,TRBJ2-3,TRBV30,TGTGCCTGGAGTACCGTCGGAGGAGATACGCAGTATTTT,CAWSTVGGDTQYF
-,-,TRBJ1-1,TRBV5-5,TGTGCCAGCAGCTTGGGCCCCTCCGGGATGACAGGACTGAACACTGAAGCTTTCTTT,CASSLGPSGMTGLNTEAFF
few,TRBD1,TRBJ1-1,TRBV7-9,TGTGCCAGCGGGGACAGGGGCACTGAAGCTTTCTTT,CASGDRGTEAFF
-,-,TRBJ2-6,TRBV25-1,TGTGCCAGCAGTGAGGTTAGGGGGTCCCCTGGGGCCAACGTCCTGACTTTC,CASSEVRGSPGANVLTF
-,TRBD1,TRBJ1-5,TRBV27,TGTGCCAGCAGTTCAACGACAGGGGCAGGTCAGCCCCAGCATTTT,CASSSTTGAGQPQHF
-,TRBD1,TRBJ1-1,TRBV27,TGTGCCAGCAGTTTATTACGGGACAGAGGCACTGAAGCTTTCTTT,CASSLLRDRGTEAFF
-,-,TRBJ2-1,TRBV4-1,TGCGCCAGCAGCCAAGTGGCCGGGTCCACTTACAATGAGCAGTTCTTC,CASSQVAGSTYNEQFF
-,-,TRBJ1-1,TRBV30,TGTGCCTGGAGCCACAGAGAGAACACTGAAGCTTTCTTT,CAWSHRENTEAFF
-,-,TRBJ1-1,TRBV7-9,TGTGCCAGCAGCCCTCGGAGAGGAGGGCGTAGCGCTGAAGCTTTCTTT,CASSPRRGGRSAEAFF
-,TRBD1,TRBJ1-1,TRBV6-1,TGTGCCAGCAGTGAGAACAGGGGATCAAACACTGAAGCTTTCTTT,CASSENRGSNTEAFF
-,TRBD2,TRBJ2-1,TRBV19,TGTGCCAGTAGTACTAGCGGCTTCAATGAGCAGTTCTTC,CASSTSGFNEQFF
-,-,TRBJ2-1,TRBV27,TGTGCCAGCTCAGTGGTAAGCTCCTACAATGAGCAGTTCTTC,CASSVVSSYNEQFF